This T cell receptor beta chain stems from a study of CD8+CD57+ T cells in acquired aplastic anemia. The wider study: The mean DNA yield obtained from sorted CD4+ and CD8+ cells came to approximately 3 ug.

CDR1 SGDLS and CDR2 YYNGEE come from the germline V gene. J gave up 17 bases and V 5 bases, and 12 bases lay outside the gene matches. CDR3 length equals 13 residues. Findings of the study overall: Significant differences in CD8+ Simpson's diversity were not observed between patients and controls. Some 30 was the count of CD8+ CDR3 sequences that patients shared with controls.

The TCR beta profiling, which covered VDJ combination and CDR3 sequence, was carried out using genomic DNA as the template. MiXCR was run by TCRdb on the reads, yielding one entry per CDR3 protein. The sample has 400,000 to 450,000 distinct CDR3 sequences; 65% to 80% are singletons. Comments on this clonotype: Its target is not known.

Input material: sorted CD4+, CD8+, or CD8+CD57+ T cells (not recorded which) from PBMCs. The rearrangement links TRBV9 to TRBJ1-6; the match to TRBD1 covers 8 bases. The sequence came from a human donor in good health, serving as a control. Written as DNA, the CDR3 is TGTGCCAGCAGTTCGGACAGGGATTCCCACGTCCACTTT. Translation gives CASSSDRDSHVHF.